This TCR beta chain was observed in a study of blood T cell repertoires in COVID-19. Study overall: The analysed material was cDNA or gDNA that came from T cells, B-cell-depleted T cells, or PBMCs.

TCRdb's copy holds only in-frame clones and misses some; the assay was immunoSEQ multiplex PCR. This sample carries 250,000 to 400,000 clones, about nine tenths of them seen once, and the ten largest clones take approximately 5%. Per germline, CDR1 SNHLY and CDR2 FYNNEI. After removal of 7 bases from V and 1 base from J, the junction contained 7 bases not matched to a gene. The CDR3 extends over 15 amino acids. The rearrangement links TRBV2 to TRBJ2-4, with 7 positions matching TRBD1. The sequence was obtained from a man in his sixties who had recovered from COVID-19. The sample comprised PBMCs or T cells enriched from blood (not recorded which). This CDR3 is CASKRDRSAKNIQYF. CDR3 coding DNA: TGTGCCAGCAAGAGGGACAGATCGGCCAAAAACATTCAGTACTTC.